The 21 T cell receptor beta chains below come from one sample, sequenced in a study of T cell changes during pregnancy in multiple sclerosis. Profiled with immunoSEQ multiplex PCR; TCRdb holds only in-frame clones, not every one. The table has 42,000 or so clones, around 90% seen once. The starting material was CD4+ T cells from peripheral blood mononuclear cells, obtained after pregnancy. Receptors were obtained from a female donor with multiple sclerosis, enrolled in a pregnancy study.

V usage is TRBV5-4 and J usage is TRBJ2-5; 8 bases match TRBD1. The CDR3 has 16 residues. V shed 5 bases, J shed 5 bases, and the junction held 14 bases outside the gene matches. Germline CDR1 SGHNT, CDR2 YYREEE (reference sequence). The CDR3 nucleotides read TGTGCCAGCAGTTCTCCGGGACAGGTTCGTTCTGAGACCCAGTACTTC. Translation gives CASSSPGQVRSETQYF.

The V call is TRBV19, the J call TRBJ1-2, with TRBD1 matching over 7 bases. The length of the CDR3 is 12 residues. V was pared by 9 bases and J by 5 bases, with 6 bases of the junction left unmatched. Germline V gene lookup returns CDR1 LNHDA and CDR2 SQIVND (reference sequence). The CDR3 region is CARGQLVYGYTF. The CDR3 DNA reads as TGTGCCAGGGGACAGCTTGTTTATGGCTACACCTTC.

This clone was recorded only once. DNA for the CDR3: TGTGCCACCAGCAGACTCCAGGGATTAATCTACGAGCAGTACTTC. As protein: CATSRLQGLIYEQYF. The gene calls are TRBV15 and TRBJ2-7; D may be TRBD1 (5 bases). Deletions cut 2 bases from V and 3 bases from J, with 14 bases between. The CDR3 consists of 15 residues. Germline V CDR1 and CDR2: LNHNV, YYDKDF (reference sequence). Variable domain in full (rest from reference TRBV15 and TRBJ2-7): DAMVIQNPRYQVTQFGKPVTLSCSQTLNHNVMYWYQQKSSQAPKLLFHYYDKDFNNEADTPDNFQSRRPNTSFCFLDIRSPGLGDTAMYLCATSRLQGLIYEQYFGPGTRLTVT.

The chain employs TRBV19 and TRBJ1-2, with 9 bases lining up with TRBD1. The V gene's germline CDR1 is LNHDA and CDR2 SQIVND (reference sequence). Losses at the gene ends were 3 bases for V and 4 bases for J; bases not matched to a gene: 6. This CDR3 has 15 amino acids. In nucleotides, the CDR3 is TGTGCCAGTAGTATTCCGGGACAGGGACTCTATGGCTACACCTTC. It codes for CASSIPGQGLYGYTF.

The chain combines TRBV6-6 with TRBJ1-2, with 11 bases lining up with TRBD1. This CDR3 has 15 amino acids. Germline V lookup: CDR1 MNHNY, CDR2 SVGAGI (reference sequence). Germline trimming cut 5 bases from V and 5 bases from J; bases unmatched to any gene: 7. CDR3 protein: CASSAPGQGEYGYTF. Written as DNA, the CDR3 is TGTGCCAGCAGTGCCCCGGGACAGGGGGAATATGGCTACACCTTC.

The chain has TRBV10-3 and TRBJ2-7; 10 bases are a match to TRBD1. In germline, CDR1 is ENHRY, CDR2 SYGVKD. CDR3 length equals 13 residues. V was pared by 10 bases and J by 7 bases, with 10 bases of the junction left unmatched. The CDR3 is CATTGTGDREQYF. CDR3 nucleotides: TGTGCCACTACCGGGACAGGGGATAGGGAGCAGTACTTC.

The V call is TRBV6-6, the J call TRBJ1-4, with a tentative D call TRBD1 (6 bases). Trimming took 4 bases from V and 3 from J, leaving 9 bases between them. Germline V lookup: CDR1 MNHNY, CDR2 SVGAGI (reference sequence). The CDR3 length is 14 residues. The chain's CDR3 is CASSLQGSNEKLFF. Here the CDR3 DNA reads TGTGCCAGCAGTTTACAGGGTTCTAATGAAAAACTGTTTTTT.

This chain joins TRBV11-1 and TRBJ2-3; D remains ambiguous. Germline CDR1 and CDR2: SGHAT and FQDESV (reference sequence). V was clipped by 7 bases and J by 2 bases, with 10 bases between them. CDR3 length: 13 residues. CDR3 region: CASIGQNTDTQYF. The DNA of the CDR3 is TGTGCCAGCATTGGGCAGAACACAGATACGCAGTATTTT.

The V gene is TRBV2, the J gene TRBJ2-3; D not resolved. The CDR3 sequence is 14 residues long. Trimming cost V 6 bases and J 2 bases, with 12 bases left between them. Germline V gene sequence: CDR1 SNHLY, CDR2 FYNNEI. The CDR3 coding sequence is TGTGCCAGCAGCCGGCAGGTGGACACAGATACGCAGTATTTT. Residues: CASSRQVDTDTQYF. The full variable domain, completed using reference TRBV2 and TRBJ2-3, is EPEVTQTPSHQVTQMGQEVILRCVPISNHLYFYWYRQILGQKVEFLVSFYNNEISEKSEIFDDQFSVERPDGSNFTLKIRSTKLEDSAMYFCASSRQVDTDTQYFGPGTRLTVL.

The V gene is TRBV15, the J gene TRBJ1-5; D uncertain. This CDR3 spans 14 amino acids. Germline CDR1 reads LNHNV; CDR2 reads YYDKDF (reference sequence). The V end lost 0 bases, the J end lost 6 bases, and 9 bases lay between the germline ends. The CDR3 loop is CATSRDPLGQPQHF. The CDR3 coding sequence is TGTGCCACCAGCAGAGACCCCCTAGGTCAGCCCCAGCATTTT.

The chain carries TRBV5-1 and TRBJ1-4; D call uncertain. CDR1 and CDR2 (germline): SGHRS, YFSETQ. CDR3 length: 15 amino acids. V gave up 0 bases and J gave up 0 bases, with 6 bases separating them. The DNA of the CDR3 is TGCGCCAGCAGCTTGGCCGGGACAACTAATGAAAAACTGTTTTTT. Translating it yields CASSLAGTTNEKLFF.

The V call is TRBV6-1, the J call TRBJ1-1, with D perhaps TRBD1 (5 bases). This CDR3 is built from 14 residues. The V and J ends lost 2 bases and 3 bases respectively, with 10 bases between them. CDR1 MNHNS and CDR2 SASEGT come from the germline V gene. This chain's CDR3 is CASSEYRGDTEAFF. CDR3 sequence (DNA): TGTGCCAGCAGTGAATATAGGGGTGACACTGAAGCTTTCTTT.

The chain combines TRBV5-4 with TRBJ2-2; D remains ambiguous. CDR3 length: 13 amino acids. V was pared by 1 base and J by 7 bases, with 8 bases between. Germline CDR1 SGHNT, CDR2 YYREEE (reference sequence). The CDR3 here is CASSLSYDGELFF. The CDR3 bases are TGTGCCAGCAGCTTGTCCTACGACGGGGAGCTGTTTTTT.

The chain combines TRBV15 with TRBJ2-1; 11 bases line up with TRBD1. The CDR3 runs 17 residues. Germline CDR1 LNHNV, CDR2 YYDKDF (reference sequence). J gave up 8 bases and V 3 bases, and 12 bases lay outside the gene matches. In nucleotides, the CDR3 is TGTGCCACCAGCAGCGTGGGACAGGGGGAATATCGCGATGAGCAGTTCTTC. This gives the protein CATSSVGQGEYRDEQFF.

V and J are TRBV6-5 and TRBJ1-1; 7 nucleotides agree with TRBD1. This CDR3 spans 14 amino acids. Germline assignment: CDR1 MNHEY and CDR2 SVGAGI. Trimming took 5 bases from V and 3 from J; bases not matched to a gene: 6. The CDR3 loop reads CASSKTGVHTEAFF. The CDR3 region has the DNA TGTGCCAGCAGTAAAACAGGGGTCCACACTGAAGCTTTCTTT.

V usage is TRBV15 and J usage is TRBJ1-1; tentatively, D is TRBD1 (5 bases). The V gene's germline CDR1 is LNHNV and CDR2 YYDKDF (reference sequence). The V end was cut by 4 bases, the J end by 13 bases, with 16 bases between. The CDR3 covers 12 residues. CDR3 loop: CATSNRDSVVFF. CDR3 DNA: TGTGCCACCAGCAACCGGGACTCTGTTGTTTTCTTT.

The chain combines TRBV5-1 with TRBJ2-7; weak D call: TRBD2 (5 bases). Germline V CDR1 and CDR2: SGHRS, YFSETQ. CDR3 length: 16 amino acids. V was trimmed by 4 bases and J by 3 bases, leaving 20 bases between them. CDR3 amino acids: CASSPRGGRADYEQYF. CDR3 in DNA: TGCGCCAGCAGCCCAAGAGGAGGTAGGGCTGACTACGAGCAGTACTTC. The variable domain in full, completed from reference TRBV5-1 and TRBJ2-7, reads KAGVTQTPRYLIKTRGQQVTLSCSPISGHRSVSWYQQTPGQGLQFLFEYFSETQRNKGNFPGRFSGRQFSNSRSEMNVSTLELGDSALYLCASSPRGGRADYEQYFGPGTRLTVT.

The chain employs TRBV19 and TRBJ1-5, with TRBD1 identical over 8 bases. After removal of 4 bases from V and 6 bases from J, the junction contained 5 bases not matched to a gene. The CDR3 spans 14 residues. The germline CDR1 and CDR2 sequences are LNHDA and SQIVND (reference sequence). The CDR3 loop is CASSRGGQGQPQHF. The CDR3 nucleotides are TGTGCCAGTAGTAGAGGAGGACAGGGTCAGCCCCAGCATTTT.

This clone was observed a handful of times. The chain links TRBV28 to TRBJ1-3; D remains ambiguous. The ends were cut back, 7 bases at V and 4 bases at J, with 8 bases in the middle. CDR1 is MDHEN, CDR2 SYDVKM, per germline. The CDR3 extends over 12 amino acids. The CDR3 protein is CASTSAGNTIYF. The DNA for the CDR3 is TGTGCCAGCACATCCGCGGGAAACACCATATATTTT.

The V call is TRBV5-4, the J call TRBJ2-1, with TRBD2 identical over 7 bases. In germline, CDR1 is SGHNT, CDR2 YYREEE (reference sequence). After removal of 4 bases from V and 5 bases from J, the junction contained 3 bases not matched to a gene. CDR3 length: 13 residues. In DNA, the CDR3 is TGTGCCAGCAGCCCGGGACTAAACAATGAGCAGTTCTTC. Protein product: CASSPGLNNEQFF.

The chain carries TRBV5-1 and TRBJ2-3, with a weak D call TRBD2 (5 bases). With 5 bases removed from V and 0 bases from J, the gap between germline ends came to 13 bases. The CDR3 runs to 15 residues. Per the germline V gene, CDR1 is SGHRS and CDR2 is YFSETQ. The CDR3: CASSDPRTSTDTQYF. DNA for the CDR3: TGCGCCAGCAGTGACCCGAGGACTAGCACAGATACGCAGTATTTT.